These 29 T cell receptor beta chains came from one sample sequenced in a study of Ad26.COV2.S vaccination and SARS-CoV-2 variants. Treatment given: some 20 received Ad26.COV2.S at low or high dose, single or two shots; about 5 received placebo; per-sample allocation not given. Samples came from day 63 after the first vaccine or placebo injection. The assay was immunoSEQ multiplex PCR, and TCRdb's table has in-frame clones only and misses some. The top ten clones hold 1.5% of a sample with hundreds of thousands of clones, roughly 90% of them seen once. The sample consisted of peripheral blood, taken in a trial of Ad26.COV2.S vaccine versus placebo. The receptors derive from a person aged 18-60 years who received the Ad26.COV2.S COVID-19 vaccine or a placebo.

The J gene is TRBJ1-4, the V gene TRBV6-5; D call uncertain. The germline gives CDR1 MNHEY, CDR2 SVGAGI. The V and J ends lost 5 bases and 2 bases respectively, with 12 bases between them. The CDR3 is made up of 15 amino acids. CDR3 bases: TGTGCCAGCAGTCGTCAAGGAAGTACTAATGAAAAACTGTTTTTT. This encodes CASSRQGSTNEKLFF.

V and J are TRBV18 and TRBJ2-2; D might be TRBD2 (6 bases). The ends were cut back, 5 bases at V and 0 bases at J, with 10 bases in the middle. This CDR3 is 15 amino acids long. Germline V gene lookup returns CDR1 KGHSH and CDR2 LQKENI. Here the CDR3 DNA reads TGTGCCAGCTCATTCCGGACTACGAACACCGGGGAGCTGTTTTTT. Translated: CASSFRTTNTGELFF.

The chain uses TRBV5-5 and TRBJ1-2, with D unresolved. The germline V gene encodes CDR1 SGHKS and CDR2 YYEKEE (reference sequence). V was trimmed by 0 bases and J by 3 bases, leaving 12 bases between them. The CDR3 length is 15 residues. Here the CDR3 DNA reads TGTGCCAGCAGCTTGGTATCAGCCCTAGACTATGGCTACACCTTC. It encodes CASSLVSALDYGYTF. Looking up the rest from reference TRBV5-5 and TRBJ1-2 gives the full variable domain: DAGVTQSPTHLIKTRGQQVTLRCSPISGHKSVSWYQQVLGQGPQFIFQYYEKEERGRGNFPDRFSARQFPNYSSELNVNALLLGDSALYLCASSLVSALDYGYTFGSGTRLTVV.

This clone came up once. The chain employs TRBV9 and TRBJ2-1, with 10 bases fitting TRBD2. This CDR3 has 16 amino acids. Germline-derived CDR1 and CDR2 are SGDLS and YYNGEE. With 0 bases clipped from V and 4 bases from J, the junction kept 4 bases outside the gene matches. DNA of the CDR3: TGTGCCAGCAGCGTAGTAGCGGGGGGAACTTACAATGAGCAGTTCTTC. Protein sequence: CASSVVAGGTYNEQFF.

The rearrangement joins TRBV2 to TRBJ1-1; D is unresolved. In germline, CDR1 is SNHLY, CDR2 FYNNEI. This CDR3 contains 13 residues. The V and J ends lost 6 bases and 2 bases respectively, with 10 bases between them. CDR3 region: CASRAQPNTEAFF. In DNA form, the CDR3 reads TGTGCCAGCAGGGCGCAGCCTAACACTGAAGCTTTCTTT. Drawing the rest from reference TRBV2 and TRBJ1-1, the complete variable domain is EPEVTQTPSHQVTQMGQEVILRCVPISNHLYFYWYRQILGQKVEFLVSFYNNEISEKSEIFDDQFSVERPDGSNFTLKIRSTKLEDSAMYFCASRAQPNTEAFFGQGTRLTVV.

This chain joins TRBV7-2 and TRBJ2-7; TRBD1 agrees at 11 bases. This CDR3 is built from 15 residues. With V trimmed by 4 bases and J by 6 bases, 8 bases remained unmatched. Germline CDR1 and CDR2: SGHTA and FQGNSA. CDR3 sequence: CASSSGQGVSTEQYF. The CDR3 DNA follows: TGTGCCAGCAGCTCGGGACAGGGGGTATCGACCGAGCAGTACTTC.

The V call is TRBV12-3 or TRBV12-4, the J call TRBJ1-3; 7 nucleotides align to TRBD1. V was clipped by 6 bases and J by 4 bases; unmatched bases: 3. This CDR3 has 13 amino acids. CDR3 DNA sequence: TGTGCCAGCAGCCGGGACAGAGGAAACACCATATATTTT. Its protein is CASSRDRGNTIYF.

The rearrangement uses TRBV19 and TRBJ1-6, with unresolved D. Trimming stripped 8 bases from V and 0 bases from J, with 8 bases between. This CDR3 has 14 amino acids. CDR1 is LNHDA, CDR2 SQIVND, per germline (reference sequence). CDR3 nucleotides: TGTGCCAGTCTGGCGAGCTCCTATAATTCACCCCTCCACTTT. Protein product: CASLASSYNSPLHF. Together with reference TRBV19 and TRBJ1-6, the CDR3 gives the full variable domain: DGGITQSPKYLFRKEGQNVTLSCEQNLNHDAMYWYRQDPGQGLRLIYYSQIVNDFQKGDIAEGYSVSREKKESFPLTVTSAQKNPTAFYLCASLASSYNSPLHFGNGTRLTVT.

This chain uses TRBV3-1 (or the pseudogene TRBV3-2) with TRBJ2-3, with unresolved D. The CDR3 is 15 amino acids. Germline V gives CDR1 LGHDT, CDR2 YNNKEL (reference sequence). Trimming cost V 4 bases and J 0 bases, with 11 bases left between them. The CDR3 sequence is CASSRSRLSTDTQYF. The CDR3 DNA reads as TGTGCCAGCAGCCGTAGTCGCCTAAGCACAGATACGCAGTATTTT.

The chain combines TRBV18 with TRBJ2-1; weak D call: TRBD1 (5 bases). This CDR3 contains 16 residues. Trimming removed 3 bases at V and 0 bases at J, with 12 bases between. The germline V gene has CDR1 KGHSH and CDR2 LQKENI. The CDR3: CASSPQGASSYNEQFF. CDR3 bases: TGTGCCAGCTCACCCCAAGGGGCTAGCTCCTACAATGAGCAGTTCTTC.

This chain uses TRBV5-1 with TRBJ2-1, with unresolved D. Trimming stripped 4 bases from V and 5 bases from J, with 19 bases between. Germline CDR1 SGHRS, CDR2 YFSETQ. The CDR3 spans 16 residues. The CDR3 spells CASSDPLMGLNNEQFF. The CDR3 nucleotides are TGCGCCAGCAGCGACCCGCTAATGGGATTGAACAATGAGCAGTTCTTC.

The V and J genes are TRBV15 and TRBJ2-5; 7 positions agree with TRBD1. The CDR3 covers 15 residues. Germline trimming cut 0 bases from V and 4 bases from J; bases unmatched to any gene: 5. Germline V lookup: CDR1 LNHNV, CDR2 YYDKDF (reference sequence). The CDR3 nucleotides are TGTGCCACCAGCAGAGATACAGGGGACGGAGAGACCCAGTACTTC. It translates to CATSRDTGDGETQYF.

DNA for the CDR3: TGTGCCTGGAGGGCTAGCGGGGGGTATAGCTCCTACAATGAGCAGTTCTTC. Protein: CAWRASGGYSSYNEQFF. The gene calls are TRBV30 and TRBJ2-1; 11 bases match TRBD2. Germline values: CDR1 GTSNPN, CDR2 SVGIG (reference sequence). The CDR3 loop spans 17 amino acids. Trimming cost V 3 bases and J 0 bases; bases outside gene matches: 7. Variable domain in full (rest from reference TRBV30 and TRBJ2-1): SQTIHQWPATLVQPVGSPLSLECTVEGTSNPNLYWYRQAAGRGLQLLFYSVGIGQISSEVPQNLSASRPQDRQFILSSKKLLLSDSGFYLCAWRASGGYSSYNEQFFGPGTRLTVL.

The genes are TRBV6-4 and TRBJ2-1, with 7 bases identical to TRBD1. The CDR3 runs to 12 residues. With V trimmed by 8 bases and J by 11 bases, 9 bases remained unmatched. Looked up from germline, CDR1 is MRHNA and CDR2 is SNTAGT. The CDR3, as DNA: TGTGCCAGCGTAGACAGGGAAATCAAGCAGTTCTTC. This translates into CASVDREIKQFF.

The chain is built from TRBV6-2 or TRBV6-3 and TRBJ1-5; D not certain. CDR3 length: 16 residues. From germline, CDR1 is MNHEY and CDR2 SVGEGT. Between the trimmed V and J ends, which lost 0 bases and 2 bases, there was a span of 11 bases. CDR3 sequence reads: CASSYSARGGNQPQHF. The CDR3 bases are TGTGCCAGCAGTTACTCGGCTCGCGGGGGCAATCAGCCCCAGCATTTT.

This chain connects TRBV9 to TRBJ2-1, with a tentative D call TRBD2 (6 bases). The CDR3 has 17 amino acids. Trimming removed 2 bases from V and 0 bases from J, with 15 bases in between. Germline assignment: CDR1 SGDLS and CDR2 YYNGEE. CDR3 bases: TGTGCCAGCAGCGTCCAGATAGCGGAAGCCTCCTACAATGAGCAGTTCTTC. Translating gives CASSVQIAEASYNEQFF.

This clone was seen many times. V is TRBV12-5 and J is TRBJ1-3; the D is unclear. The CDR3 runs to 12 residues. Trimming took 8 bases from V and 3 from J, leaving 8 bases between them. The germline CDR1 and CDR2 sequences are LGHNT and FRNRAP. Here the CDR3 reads CASKTFGNTIYF. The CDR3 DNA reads TGTGCTAGTAAAACTTTTGGAAACACCATATATTTT.

CDR3 in amino acids: CASSDRQGRAFF. The CDR3 DNA reads TGTGCCAGCTCCGATCGACAGGGCCGGGCTTTCTTT. The chain combines TRBV6-5 with TRBJ1-1; 7 bases agree with TRBD1. Germline V gene sequence: CDR1 MNHEY, CDR2 SVGAGI. Trimming at V came to 8 bases and at J to 11 bases, leaving 11 bases not matched to a gene. The CDR3 has 12 residues.

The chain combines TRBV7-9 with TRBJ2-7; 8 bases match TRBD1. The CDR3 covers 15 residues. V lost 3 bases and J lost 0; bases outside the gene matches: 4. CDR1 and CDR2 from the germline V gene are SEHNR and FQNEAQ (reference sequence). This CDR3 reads CASSFPDRASYEQYF. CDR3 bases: TGTGCCAGCAGCTTCCCGGACAGGGCCTCCTACGAGCAGTACTTC.

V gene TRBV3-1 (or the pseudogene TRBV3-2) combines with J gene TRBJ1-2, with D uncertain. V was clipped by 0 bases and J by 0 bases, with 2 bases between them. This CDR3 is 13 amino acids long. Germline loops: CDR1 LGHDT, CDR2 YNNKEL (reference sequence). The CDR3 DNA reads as TGTGCCAGCAGCCAAGAGGCTAACTATGGCTACACCTTC. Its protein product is CASSQEANYGYTF.

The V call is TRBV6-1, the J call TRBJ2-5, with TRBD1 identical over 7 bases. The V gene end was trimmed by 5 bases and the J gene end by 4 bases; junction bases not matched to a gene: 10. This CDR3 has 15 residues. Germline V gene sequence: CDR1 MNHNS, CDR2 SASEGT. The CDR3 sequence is CASSLPQGTGETQYF. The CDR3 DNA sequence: TGTGCCAGCAGTCTCCCACAGGGGACCGGAGAGACCCAGTACTTC.

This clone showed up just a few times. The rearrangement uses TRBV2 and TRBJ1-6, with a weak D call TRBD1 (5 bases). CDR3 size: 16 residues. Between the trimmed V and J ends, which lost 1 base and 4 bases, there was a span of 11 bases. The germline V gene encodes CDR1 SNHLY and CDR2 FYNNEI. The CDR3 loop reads CASSEGWTRYNSPLHF. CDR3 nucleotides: TGTGCCAGCAGTGAAGGGTGGACACGGTATAATTCACCCCTCCACTTT. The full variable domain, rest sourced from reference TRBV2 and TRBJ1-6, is EPEVTQTPSHQVTQMGQEVILRCVPISNHLYFYWYRQILGQKVEFLVSFYNNEISEKSEIFDDQFSVERPDGSNFTLKIRSTKLEDSAMYFCASSEGWTRYNSPLHFGNGTRLTVT.

For the CDR3, the DNA is TGTGCCAGCAGCCAAGCTAGGACAGGGGGCCCCTTTCGGTATGGCTACACCTTC. Its protein is CASSQARTGGPFRYGYTF. The chain couples TRBV3-1 (or the pseudogene TRBV3-2) to TRBJ1-2; 11 bases match TRBD1. Germline V gene lookup returns CDR1 LGHDT and CDR2 YNNKEL (reference sequence). V was pared by 1 base and J by 5 bases, with 12 bases of the junction left unmatched. This CDR3 has 18 residues.

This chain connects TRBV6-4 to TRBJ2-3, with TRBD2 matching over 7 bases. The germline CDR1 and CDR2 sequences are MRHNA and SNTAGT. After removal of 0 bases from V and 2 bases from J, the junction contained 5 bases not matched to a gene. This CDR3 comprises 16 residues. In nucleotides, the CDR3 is TGTGCCAGCAGTGACTCTCCGGGAGGCTCCACAGATACGCAGTATTTT. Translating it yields CASSDSPGGSTDTQYF.

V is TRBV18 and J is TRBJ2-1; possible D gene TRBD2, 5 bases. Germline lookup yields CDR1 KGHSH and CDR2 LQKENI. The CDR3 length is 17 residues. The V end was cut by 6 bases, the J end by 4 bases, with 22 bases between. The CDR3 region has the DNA TGTGCCAGCTCTCCTCCCTTTGGGGAGAAAATATACAATGAGCAGTTCTTC. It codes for CASSPPFGEKIYNEQFF.

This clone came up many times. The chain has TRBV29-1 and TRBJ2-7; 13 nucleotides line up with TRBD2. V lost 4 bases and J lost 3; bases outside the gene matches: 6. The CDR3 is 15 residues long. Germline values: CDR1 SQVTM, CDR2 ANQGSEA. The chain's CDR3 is CSVVLAGGPSYEQYF. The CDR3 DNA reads TGCAGCGTTGTACTAGCGGGAGGGCCCAGCTACGAGCAGTACTTC.

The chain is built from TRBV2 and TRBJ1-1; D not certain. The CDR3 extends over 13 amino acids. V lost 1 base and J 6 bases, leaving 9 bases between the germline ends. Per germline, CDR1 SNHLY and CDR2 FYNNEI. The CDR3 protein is CASSEDLQAEAFF. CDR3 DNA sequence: TGTGCCAGCAGTGAAGATCTGCAGGCTGAAGCTTTCTTT.

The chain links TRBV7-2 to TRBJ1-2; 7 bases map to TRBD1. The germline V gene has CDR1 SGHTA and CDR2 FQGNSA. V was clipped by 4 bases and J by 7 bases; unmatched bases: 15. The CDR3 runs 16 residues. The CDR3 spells CASSSPGTESMSGYTF. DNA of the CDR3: TGTGCCAGCAGCTCGCCAGGGACAGAAAGTATGAGTGGCTACACCTTC. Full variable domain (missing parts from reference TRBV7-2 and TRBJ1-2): GAGVSQSPSNKVTEKGKDVELRCDPISGHTALYWYRQSLGQGLEFLIYFQGNSAPDKSGLPSDRFSAERTGGSVSTLTIQRTQQEDSAVYLCASSSPGTESMSGYTFGSGTRLTVV.

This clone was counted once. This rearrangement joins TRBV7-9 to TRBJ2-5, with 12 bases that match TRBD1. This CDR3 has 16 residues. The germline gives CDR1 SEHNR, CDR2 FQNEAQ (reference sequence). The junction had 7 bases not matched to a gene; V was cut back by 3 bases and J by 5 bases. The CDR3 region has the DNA TGTGCCAGCAGCTTTCCGGGACAGGGGGCCGGGGAGACCCAGTACTTC. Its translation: CASSFPGQGAGETQYF.